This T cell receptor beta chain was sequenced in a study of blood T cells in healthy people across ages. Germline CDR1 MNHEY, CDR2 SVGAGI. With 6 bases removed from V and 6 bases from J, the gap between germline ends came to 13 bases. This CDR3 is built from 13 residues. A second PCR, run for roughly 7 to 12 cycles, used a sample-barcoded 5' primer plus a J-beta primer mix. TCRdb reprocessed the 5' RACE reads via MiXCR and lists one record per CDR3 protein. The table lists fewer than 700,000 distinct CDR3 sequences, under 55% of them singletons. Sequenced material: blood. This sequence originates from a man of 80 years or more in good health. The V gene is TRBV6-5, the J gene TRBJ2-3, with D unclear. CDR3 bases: TGTGCCAGCAGCCAGGCCCCTTCGGATACGCAGTATTTT. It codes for CASSQAPSDTQYF.